This entry is about one T cell receptor beta chain. From germline, CDR1 is SGHNT and CDR2 YYREEE (reference sequence). The J segment lost 9 bases and the V segment lost 0 bases, leaving 2 bases of the junction unmatched. This CDR3 is built from 12 residues. Under the authors' procedure: From reference gene primer amplification, estimates of nucleated cell counts were derived. The repertoire was sequenced with immunoSEQ multiplex PCR; TCRdb's copy has only in-frame clones and lacks some. That table is the source of V, J and clone size, and D and trimming were worked out from the DNA. The repertoire consists of fewer than 450,000 clones, with approximately 90% occurring once and the leading ten covering more than 3%. This record belongs to a study of blood T cell repertoires in COVID-19. Whole-study context: Acute and convalescent COVID-19 specimens originated in the United States, Italy and Spain. PBMCs, B-cell-depleted T cells, or T cells provided the cDNA or gDNA that made up the material.

This chain joins TRBV5-4 and TRBJ1-2; the match to TRBD1 covers 7 bases. This receptor was identified in a woman in her late teens or twenties who had recovered from COVID-19. Sequencing used peripheral blood. The CDR3 DNA reads TGTGCCAGCAGCTTGGACAGGGGAAGCTACACCTTC. This encodes CASSLDRGSYTF. Looking up the rest from reference TRBV5-4 and TRBJ1-2 gives the full variable domain: ETGVTQSPTHLIKTRGQQVTLRCSSQSGHNTVSWYQQALGQGPQFIFQYYREEENGRGNFPPRFSGLQFPNYSSELNVNALELDDSALYLCASSLDRGSYTFGSGTRLTVV.